These 12 T cell receptor beta chains came from one sample sequenced in a study of T cells in Graves' hyperthyroidism and ophthalmopathy. Amplified TCR beta CDR3 regions came from RNA transcripts. With the HTBI primer set, the TCR CDR3 went through a first round of RT-PCR. TCRdb redid the calling of the multiplex PCR reads with MiXCR, one entry per CDR3 protein. The sample records nearly 600,000 distinct CDR3 sequences, approximately 15% being singletons. Material: blood. These receptors were taken from a woman in her 30s with Graves' hyperthyroidism that later progressed to Graves' ophthalmopathy.

This clonotype has more than one count but fewer than ten. The CDR3 DNA reads as TGTGCCAGCAGTTTGCGGGACAGGGGGCTGGTTGGCTACACCTTC. It specifies CASSLRDRGLVGYTF. The chain has TRBV27 and TRBJ1-2; 12 nucleotides match TRBD1. This CDR3 region has 15 residues. Germline V lookup: CDR1 MNHEY, CDR2 SMNVEV (reference sequence). J was trimmed by 7 bases and V by 3 bases; bases with no gene match: 6.

The rearrangement links TRBV27 to TRBJ2-6; D unclear. V shed 1 base and J shed 3 bases, with 7 bases lying between them. Looked up from germline, CDR1 is MNHEY and CDR2 is SMNVEV (reference sequence). The CDR3 runs to 15 residues. DNA for the CDR3: TGTGCCAGCAGTTTATACGTAGGTGGGGCCAACGTCCTGACTTTC. It encodes CASSLYVGGANVLTF.

The chain links TRBV28 to TRBJ2-7, with D perhaps matching TRBD2 (5 bases). Germline CDR1 and CDR2: MDHEN and SYDVKM. V was cut by 2 bases and J by 4 bases, with 9 bases left in between. The CDR3 runs 13 residues. The CDR3 DNA sequence: TGTGCCAGCAGTTTAGGACTTAGATACGAGCAGTACTTC. Translating gives CASSLGLRYEQYF.

Many counts were recorded for this clonotype. This chain joins TRBV20-1 and TRBJ2-5, with TRBD2 identical over 10 bases. This CDR3 spans 15 amino acids. Germline-derived CDR1 and CDR2 are DFQATT and SNEGSKA (reference sequence). CDR3 sequence: CSVTGSGGGQETQYF. The CDR3 DNA reads as TGCAGCGTCACCGGGAGCGGGGGGGGCCAAGAGACCCAGTACTTC.

This clonotype showed up many times. The chain links TRBV28 to TRBJ2-2, with 12 bases that match TRBD2. With 6 bases clipped from V and 3 bases from J, the junction kept 5 bases outside the gene matches. Looked up from germline, CDR1 is MDHEN and CDR2 is SYDVKM. The CDR3 extends over 16 amino acids. As DNA, the CDR3 is TGTGCCAGCAGAAGACTAGCGGGAGTGTACACCGGGGAGCTGTTTTTT. It specifies CASRRLAGVYTGELFF.

This clonotype was counted only a few times. The gene calls are TRBV5-6 and TRBJ2-7; unclear D gene. V was cut by 5 bases and J by 3 bases, with 12 bases left in between. Germline CDR1 reads SGHDT; CDR2 reads YYEEEE. This CDR3 comprises 13 residues. The CDR3 loop is CASSISRFYEQYF. CDR3 bases: TGTGCCAGCAGTATATCCAGATTCTACGAGCAGTACTTC.

This clonotype was counted many times. V gene TRBV11-2 combines with J gene TRBJ1-1; the D is unclear. This CDR3 is 14 amino acids long. Trimming removed 5 bases from V and 2 bases from J, with 12 bases in between. Germline CDR1 reads SGHAT; CDR2 reads FQNNGV. The CDR3 DNA is TGTGCCAGCAGCCCCACGGCTCCAAACACTGAAGCTTTCTTT. Protein sequence: CASSPTAPNTEAFF.

The table lists this clonotype with many counts. The J gene is TRBJ1-2, the V gene TRBV2, with D unclear. Deletions cut 4 bases from V and 3 bases from J, with 9 bases between. This CDR3 has 13 amino acids. Germline V gene data show CDR1 as SNHLY and CDR2 as FYNNEI. This CDR3 reads CASSVRADYGYTF. CDR3 DNA sequence: TGTGCCAGCAGTGTTAGAGCCGACTATGGCTACACCTTC. Using reference TRBV2 and TRBJ1-2 for the parts outside the CDR3, the full variable domain is EPEVTQTPSHQVTQMGQEVILRCVPISNHLYFYWYRQILGQKVEFLVSFYNNEISEKSEIFDDQFSVERPDGSNFTLKIRSTKLEDSAMYFCASSVRADYGYTFGSGTRLTVV.

This clonotype was counted ten times or more. The chain recombines TRBV6-1 with TRBJ2-1; 9 bases fit TRBD1. Trimming cost V 5 bases and J 7 bases; bases outside gene matches: 12. This CDR3 spans 16 amino acids. Looked up from germline, CDR1 is MNHNS and CDR2 is SASEGT. The CDR3 sequence: CASSPNTGQGRNEQFF. CDR3 bases: TGTGCCAGCAGTCCTAACACGGGACAGGGCAGGAATGAGCAGTTCTTC.

This clonotype was detected many times. The CDR3 bases are TGTGCCTGGAGTGTAGAGACTAGCGGGGTTCAGTACTTC. This translates into CAWSVETSGVQYF. The chain employs TRBV30 and TRBJ2-5; 11 bases fit TRBD2. V trimming: 0 bases; J trimming: 11 bases; junction bases outside the gene matches: 5. CDR3 length: 13 residues. Germline V gene data show CDR1 as GTSNPN and CDR2 as SVGIG (reference sequence).

This clonotype was found a few times. The J gene is TRBJ1-5, the V gene TRBV28; D ambiguous. CDR1 is MDHEN, CDR2 SYDVKM, per germline. The CDR3 is 15 amino acids. With 4 bases removed from V and 5 bases from J, the gap between germline ends came to 15 bases. The CDR3 DNA sequence: TGTGCCAGCAGTTCCCCCTCTCTCTCGGATCAGCCCCAGCATTTT. Encoded protein: CASSSPSLSDQPQHF.

Of note for this clonotype: This may come from a read error, since a much larger clone is one base off. No conserved phenylalanine or tryptophan ends this CDR3, so it is likely a read error. The genes are TRBV5-1 and TRBJ2-3, with a tentative D call TRBD2 (6 bases). The CDR3 is 14 amino acids. Germline V gene data show CDR1 as SGHRS and CDR2 as YFSETQ. The V gene lost 4 bases and the J gene lost 2 bases, with 11 bases spanning the gap. This CDR3 reads CASSLGTFTDTQYS. The CDR3 DNA follows: TGCGCCAGCAGCCTGGGGACTTTCACAGATACGCAGTATTCT.